The 11 T cell receptor beta chains below all came from one sample that was sequenced in a study of STAT5B mutations in CD4+ large granular lymphocyte leukemia. The assay was immunoSEQ multiplex PCR, and TCRdb's table has in-frame clones only and misses some. The sample records 950 to 1,500 clones, 60% to 80% being singletons. Sequenced: PBMCs. These receptors were collected from a man aged 65 to 85 with CD4+ T-cell large granular lymphocyte leukemia.

In this sample, this clone turned up once. The V call is TRBV6-6, the J call TRBJ1-4; D is possibly TRBD1 (5 bases). This CDR3 has 15 amino acids. The germline gives CDR1 MNHNY, CDR2 SVGAGI (reference sequence). With 0 bases removed from V and 4 bases from J, the gap between germline ends came to 9 bases. CDR3 coding DNA: TGTGCCAGCAGTTACTCGAGAGGGGTTAATGAAAAACTGTTTTTT. It translates to CASSYSRGVNEKLFF.

This clone has only a few counts. CDR3 bases: TGTGCCAGCAGCTTAGGGGCAGGGACCGACACTGAAGCTTTCTTT. As protein: CASSLGAGTDTEAFF. The rearrangement links TRBV7-9 to TRBJ1-1; a weak D match, TRBD1 (5 bases). The CDR3 sequence is 15 residues long. The germline V gene has CDR1 SEHNR and CDR2 FQNEAQ (reference sequence). Trimming cost V 1 base and J 3 bases, with 12 bases left between them.

This clone has a handful of counts. The chain links TRBV6-8 to TRBJ2-7, with 7 bases matching TRBD1. This CDR3 has 13 amino acids. With V trimmed by 2 bases and J by 8 bases, 6 bases remained unmatched. CDR1 MNHGY and CDR2 SAAAGT come from the germline V gene. Here the CDR3 reads CASSYQGQSKQYF. CDR3 nucleotides: TGTGCCAGCAGTTACCAGGGACAGAGTAAGCAGTACTTC.

V is TRBV5-4 and J is TRBJ1-1; unclear D gene. Germline-derived CDR1 and CDR2 are SGHNT and YYREEE (reference sequence). This CDR3 has 17 amino acids. V shed 0 bases and J shed 0 bases, with 15 bases lying between them. The CDR3 DNA follows: TGTGCCAGCAGCTTGGCCTTGGGAGGGAACCTGAACACTGAAGCTTTCTTT. Translation: CASSLALGGNLNTEAFF.

The chain has TRBV7-2 and TRBJ1-2, with 8 bases aligning to TRBD1. Germline V lookup: CDR1 SGHTA, CDR2 FQGNSA. The CDR3 covers 17 residues. J lost 2 bases, V lost 5 bases, and 13 bases had no gene match. The CDR3 nucleotides read TGTGCCAGCAGCCGCACGGCCCAGGGGGCTGTAAACTATGGCTACACCTTC. Amino acids: CASSRTAQGAVNYGYTF.

This clone has just one count. V and J are TRBV7-8 and TRBJ2-7; maybe TRBD2 (6 bases). Germline V gives CDR1 SGHVS, CDR2 FQNEAQ. Trimming cost V 5 bases and J 7 bases, with 15 bases left between them. The CDR3 runs to 13 residues. CDR3: CASSPGPGREQYF. The DNA of the CDR3 is TGTGCCAGCAGCCCCGGACCGGGGAGGGAGCAGTACTTC.

The chain couples TRBV27 to TRBJ2-2; D not certain. Trimming cost V 1 base and J 6 bases, with 3 bases left between them. CDR1 MNHEY and CDR2 SMNVEV come from the germline V gene (reference sequence). CDR3 length equals 12 residues. CDR3 DNA: TGTGCCAGCAGTTTATGGCCCGGGGAGCTGTTTTTT. Translating gives CASSLWPGELFF.

The sample holds a few counts of this clone. The V gene is TRBV2, the J gene TRBJ2-7; 7 bases are shared with TRBD1. Per the germline V gene, CDR1 is SNHLY and CDR2 is FYNNEI. The CDR3 spans 13 residues. Trimming at V came to 5 bases and at J to 8 bases, leaving 9 bases not matched to a gene. The CDR3 region is CASSYQGQSKQYF. The CDR3 DNA sequence: TGTGCCAGCAGTTACCAGGGACAGAGTAAGCAGTACTTC. Together with reference TRBV2 and TRBJ2-7, the CDR3 gives the full variable domain: EPEVTQTPSHQVTQMGQEVILRCVPISNHLYFYWYRQILGQKVEFLVSFYNNEISEKSEIFDDQFSVERPDGSNFTLKIRSTKLEDSAMYFCASSYQGQSKQYFGPGTRLTVT.

The V and J genes are TRBV15 and TRBJ1-5; D may be TRBD1 (5 bases). V dropped 2 bases and J dropped 9 bases, with 17 bases sitting between them. There are 15 residues in the CDR3. CDR1 and CDR2 from the germline V gene are LNHNV and YYDKDF (reference sequence). The CDR3 reads CATSRSAGSPGPQHF. The CDR3, as DNA: TGTGCCACCAGCAGAAGTGCAGGGAGCCCCGGGCCCCAGCATTTT.

J is TRBJ2-5 and V is TRBV7-2, with 11 bases matching TRBD2. The germline CDR1 and CDR2 sequences are SGHTA and FQGNSA. The CDR3 has 16 residues. V dropped 0 bases and J dropped 2; count of bases not matched to a gene: 2. CDR3 sequence reads: CASSLALAGGQETQYF. In nucleotides, the CDR3 is TGTGCCAGCAGCTTAGCTCTAGCGGGGGGACAAGAGACCCAGTACTTC.

In its sample, this clone was seen once. This chain connects TRBV5-1 to TRBJ2-5; 10 bases align to TRBD1. This CDR3 is 14 amino acids long. The V gene end was trimmed by 4 bases and the J gene end by 4 bases; junction bases not matched to a gene: 4. From germline, CDR1 is SGHRS and CDR2 YFSETQ. CDR3 amino acids: CASSQGQGRETQYF. In DNA form, the CDR3 reads TGCGCCAGCAGCCAGGGACAGGGGAGAGAGACCCAGTACTTC. Using reference TRBV5-1 and TRBJ2-5 for the parts outside the CDR3, the full variable domain is KAGVTQTPRYLIKTRGQQVTLSCSPISGHRSVSWYQQTPGQGLQFLFEYFSETQRNKGNFPGRFSGRQFSNSRSEMNVSTLELGDSALYLCASSQGQGRETQYFGPGTRLLVL.